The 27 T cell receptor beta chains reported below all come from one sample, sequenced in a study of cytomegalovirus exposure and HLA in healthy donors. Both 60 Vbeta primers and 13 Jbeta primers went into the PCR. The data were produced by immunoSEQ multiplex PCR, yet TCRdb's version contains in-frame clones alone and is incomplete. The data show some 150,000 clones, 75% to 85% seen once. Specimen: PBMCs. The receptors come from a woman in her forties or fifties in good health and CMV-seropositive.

CDR3 in DNA: TGCGCCAGCAGCCTCTCAGGGGATGGCGAGCAGTACTTC. Its translation is CASSLSGDGEQYF. The rearrangement uses TRBV5-1 and TRBJ2-7, with a possible D match to TRBD1 (6 bases). Germline V gives CDR1 SGHRS, CDR2 YFSETQ. There are 13 residues in the CDR3. Deletions cut 4 bases from V and 6 bases from J, with 14 bases between.

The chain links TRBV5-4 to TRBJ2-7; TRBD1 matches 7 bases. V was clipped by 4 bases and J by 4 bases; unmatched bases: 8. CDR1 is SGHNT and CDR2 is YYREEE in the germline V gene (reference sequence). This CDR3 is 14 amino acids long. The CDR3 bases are TGTGCCAGCAGCCCCCGGACAGGCCAATACGAGCAGTACTTC. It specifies CASSPRTGQYEQYF. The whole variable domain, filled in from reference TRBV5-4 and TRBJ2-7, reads ETGVTQSPTHLIKTRGQQVTLRCSSQSGHNTVSWYQQALGQGPQFIFQYYREEENGRGNFPPRFSGLQFPNYSSELNVNALELDDSALYLCASSPRTGQYEQYFGPGTRLTVT.

The CDR3 DNA follows: TGTGCCAGCAGCGGCGGGGGACAACAAGGTGGAGGAAACACTGAAGCTTTCTTT. Translation: CASSGGGQQGGGNTEAFF. This sequence joins TRBV7-9 and TRBJ1-1, with a possible D match to TRBD1 (6 bases). There are 18 residues in the CDR3. The ends were cut back, 5 bases at V and 2 bases at J, with 24 bases in the middle. Germline values: CDR1 SEHNR, CDR2 FQNEAQ (reference sequence). Complete variable domain (other parts from reference TRBV7-9 and TRBJ1-1): DTGVSQNPRHKITKRGQNVTFRCDPISEHNRLYWYRQTLGQGPEFLTYFQNEAQLEKSRLLSDRFSAERPKGSFSTLEIQRTEQGDSAMYLCASSGGGQQGGGNTEAFFGQGTRLTVV.

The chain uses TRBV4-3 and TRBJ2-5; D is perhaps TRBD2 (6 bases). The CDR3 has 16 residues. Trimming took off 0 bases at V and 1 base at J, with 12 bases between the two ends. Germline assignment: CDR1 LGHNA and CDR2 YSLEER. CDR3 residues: CASSQDGEGLQETQYF. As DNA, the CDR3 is TGCGCCAGCAGCCAAGACGGTGAGGGACTCCAAGAGACCCAGTACTTC.

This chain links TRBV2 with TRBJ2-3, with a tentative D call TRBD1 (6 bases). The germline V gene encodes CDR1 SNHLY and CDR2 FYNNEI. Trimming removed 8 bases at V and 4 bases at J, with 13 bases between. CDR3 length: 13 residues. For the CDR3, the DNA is TGTGCCAGCCACGGTTGGGGGCCAGATACGCAGTATTTT. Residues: CASHGWGPDTQYF. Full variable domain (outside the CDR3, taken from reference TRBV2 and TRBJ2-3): EPEVTQTPSHQVTQMGQEVILRCVPISNHLYFYWYRQILGQKVEFLVSFYNNEISEKSEIFDDQFSVERPDGSNFTLKIRSTKLEDSAMYFCASHGWGPDTQYFGPGTRLTVL.

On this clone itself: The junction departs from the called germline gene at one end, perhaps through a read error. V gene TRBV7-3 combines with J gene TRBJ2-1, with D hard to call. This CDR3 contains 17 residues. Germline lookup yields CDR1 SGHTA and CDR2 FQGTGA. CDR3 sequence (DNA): TGTGCCGGCAGCTCAAGGCCTGACTTTAGCTCCTACAATGAGCAGTTCTTC. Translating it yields CAGSSRPDFSSYNEQFF.

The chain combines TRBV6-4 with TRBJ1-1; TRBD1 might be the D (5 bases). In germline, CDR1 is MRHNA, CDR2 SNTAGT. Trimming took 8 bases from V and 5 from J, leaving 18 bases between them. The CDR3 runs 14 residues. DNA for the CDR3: TGTGCCAGCCCTGATGGGGGGATGGGTACTGAAGCTTTCTTT. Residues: CASPDGGMGTEAFF.

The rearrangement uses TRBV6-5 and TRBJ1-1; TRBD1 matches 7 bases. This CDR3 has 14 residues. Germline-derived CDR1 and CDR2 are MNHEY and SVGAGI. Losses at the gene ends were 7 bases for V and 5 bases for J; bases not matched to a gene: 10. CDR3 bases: TGTGCCAGCACCCGACAGGGAAAGGCAACTGAAGCTTTCTTT. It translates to CASTRQGKATEAFF.

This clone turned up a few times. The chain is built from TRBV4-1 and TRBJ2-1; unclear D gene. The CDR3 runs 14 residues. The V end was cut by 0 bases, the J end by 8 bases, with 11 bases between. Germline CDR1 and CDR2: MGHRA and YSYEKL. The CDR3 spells CASSQDWAADEQFF. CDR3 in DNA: TGCGCCAGCAGCCAAGACTGGGCAGCCGATGAGCAGTTCTTC.

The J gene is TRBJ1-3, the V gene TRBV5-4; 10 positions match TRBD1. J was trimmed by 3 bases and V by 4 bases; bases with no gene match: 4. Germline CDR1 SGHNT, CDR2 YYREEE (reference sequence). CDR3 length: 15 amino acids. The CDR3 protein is CASSRQGAGGNTIYF. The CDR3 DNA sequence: TGTGCCAGCAGCAGACAGGGGGCGGGTGGAAACACCATATATTTT. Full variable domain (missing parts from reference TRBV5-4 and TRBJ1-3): ETGVTQSPTHLIKTRGQQVTLRCSSQSGHNTVSWYQQALGQGPQFIFQYYREEENGRGNFPPRFSGLQFPNYSSELNVNALELDDSALYLCASSRQGAGGNTIYFGEGSWLTVV.

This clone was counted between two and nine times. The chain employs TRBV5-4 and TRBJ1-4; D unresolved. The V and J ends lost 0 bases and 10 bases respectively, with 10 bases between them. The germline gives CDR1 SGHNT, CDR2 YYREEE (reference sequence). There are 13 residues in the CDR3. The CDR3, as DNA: TGTGCCAGCAGCTTGGGGCAGGAAGGAAAACTGTTTTTT. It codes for CASSLGQEGKLFF.

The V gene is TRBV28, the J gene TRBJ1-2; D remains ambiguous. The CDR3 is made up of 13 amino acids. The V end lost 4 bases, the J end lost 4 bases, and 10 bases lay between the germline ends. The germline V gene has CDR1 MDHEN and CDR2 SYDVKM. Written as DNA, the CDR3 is TGTGCCAGCAGTTCGGGGATTGCCTATGGCTACACCTTC. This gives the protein CASSSGIAYGYTF.

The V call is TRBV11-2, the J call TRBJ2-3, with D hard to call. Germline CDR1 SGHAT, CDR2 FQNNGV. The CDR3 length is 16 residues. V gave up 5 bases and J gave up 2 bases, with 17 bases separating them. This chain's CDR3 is CASSPPLRHATDTQYF. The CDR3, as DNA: TGTGCCAGCAGCCCGCCTCTGAGGCACGCCACAGATACGCAGTATTTT.

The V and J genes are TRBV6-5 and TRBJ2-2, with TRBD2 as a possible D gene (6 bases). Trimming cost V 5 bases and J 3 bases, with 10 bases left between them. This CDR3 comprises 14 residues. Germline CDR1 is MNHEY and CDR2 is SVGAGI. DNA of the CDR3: TGTGCCAGCAGTGATGGAGGGGACACCGGGGAGCTGTTTTTT. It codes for CASSDGGDTGELFF.

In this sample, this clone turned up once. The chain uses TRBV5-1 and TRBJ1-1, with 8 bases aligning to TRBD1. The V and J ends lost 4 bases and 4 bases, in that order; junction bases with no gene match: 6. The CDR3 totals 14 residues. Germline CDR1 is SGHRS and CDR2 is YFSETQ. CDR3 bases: TGCGCCAGCAGCGTCGGACAGGGTACCACTGAAGCTTTCTTT. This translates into CASSVGQGTTEAFF. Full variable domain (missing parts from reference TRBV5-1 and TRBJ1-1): KAGVTQTPRYLIKTRGQQVTLSCSPISGHRSVSWYQQTPGQGLQFLFEYFSETQRNKGNFPGRFSGRQFSNSRSEMNVSTLELGDSALYLCASSVGQGTTEAFFGQGTRLTVV.

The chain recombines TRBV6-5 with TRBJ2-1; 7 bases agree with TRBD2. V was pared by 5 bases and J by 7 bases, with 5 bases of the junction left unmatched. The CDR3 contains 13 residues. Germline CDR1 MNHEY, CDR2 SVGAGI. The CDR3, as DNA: TGTGCCAGCAGTCCCTGGGAGGGGAATGAGCAGTTCTTC. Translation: CASSPWEGNEQFF.

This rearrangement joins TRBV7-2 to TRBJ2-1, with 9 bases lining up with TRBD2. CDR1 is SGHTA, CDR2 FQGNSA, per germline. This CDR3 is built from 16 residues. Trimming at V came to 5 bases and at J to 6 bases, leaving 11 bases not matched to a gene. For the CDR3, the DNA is TGTGCCAGCAGCCCCATGCGGACTAGCGCTGGCAATGAGCAGTTCTTC. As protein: CASSPMRTSAGNEQFF. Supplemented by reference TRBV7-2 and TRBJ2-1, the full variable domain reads GAGVSQSPSNKVTEKGKDVELRCDPISGHTALYWYRQSLGQGLEFLIYFQGNSAPDKSGLPSDRFSAERTGGSVSTLTIQRTQQEDSAVYLCASSPMRTSAGNEQFFGPGTRLTVL.

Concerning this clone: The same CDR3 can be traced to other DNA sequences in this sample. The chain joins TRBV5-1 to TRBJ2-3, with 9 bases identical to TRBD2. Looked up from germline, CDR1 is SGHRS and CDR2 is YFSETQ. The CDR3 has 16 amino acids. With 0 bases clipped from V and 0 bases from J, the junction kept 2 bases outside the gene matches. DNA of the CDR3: TGCGCCAGCAGCTTGGGACTAGCGGAGAGCACAGATACGCAGTATTTT. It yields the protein CASSLGLAESTDTQYF. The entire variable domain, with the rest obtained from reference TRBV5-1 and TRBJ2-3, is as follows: KAGVTQTPRYLIKTRGQQVTLSCSPISGHRSVSWYQQTPGQGLQFLFEYFSETQRNKGNFPGRFSGRQFSNSRSEMNVSTLELGDSALYLCASSLGLAESTDTQYFGPGTRLTVL.

CDR3 sequence: CASSWDREETQYF. CDR3 coding DNA: TGTGCCAGTAGTTGGGACAGGGAAGAGACCCAGTACTTC. V gene TRBV19 combines with J gene TRBJ2-5, with 9 bases matching TRBD1. Losses at the gene ends were 5 bases for V and 3 bases for J; bases not matched to a gene: 1. The CDR3 consists of 13 residues. CDR1 and CDR2 (germline): LNHDA, SQIVND (reference sequence). Looking up the rest from reference TRBV19 and TRBJ2-5 gives the full variable domain: DGGITQSPKYLFRKEGQNVTLSCEQNLNHDAMYWYRQDPGQGLRLIYYSQIVNDFQKGDIAEGYSVSREKKESFPLTVTSAQKNPTAFYLCASSWDREETQYFGPGTRLLVL.

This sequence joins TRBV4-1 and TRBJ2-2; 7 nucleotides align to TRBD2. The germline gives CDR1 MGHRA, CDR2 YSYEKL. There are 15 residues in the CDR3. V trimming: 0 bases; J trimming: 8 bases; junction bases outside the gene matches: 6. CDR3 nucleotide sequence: TGCGCCAGCAGCCAAGACGGGGCGGGAGAGGGGGAGCTGTTTTTT. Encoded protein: CASSQDGAGEGELFF.

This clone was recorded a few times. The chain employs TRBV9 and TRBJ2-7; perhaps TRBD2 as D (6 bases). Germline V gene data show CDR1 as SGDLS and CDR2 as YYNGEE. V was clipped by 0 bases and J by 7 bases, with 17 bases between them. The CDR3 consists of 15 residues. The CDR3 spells CASSVGAIGGQEQYF. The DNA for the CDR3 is TGTGCCAGCAGCGTAGGGGCAATCGGAGGGCAGGAGCAGTACTTC.

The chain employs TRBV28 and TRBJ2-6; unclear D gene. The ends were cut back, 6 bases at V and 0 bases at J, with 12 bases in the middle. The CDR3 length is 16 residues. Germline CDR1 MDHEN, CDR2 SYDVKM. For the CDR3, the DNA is TGTGCCAGCAGCCCCGGCGGCCCCTCTGGGGCCAACGTCCTGACTTTC. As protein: CASSPGGPSGANVLTF.

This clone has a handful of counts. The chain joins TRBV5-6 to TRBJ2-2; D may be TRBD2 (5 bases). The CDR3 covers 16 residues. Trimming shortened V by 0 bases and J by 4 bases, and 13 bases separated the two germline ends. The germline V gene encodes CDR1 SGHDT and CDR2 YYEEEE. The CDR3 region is CASSLDGKLSTGELFF. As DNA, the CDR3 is TGTGCCAGCAGCTTGGACGGGAAGCTGAGCACCGGGGAGCTGTTTTTT.

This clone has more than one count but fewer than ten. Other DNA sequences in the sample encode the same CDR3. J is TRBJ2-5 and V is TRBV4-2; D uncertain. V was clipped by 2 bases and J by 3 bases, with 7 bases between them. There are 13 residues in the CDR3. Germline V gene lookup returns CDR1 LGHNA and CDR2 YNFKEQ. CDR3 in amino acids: CASSQPSEETQYF. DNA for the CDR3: TGTGCCAGCAGCCAACCTAGTGAAGAGACCCAGTACTTC.

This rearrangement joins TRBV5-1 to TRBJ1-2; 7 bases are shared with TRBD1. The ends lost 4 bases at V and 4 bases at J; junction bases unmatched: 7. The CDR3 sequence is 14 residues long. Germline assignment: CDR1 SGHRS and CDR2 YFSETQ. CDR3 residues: CASSLTGTAYGYTF. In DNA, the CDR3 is TGCGCCAGCAGCCTCACCGGGACAGCCTATGGCTACACCTTC.

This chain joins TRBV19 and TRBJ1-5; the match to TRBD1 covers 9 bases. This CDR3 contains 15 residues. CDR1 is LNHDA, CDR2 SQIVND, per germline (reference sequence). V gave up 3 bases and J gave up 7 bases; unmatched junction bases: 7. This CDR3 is CASSILTGGRQPQHF. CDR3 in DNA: TGTGCCAGTAGTATCCTCACAGGGGGCCGGCAGCCCCAGCATTTT.

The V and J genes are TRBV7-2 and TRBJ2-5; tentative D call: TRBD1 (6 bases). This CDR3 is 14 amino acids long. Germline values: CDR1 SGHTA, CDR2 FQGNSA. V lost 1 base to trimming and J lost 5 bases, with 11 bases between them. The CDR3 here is CASSLDRAVETQYF. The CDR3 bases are TGTGCCAGCAGCTTAGACAGGGCCGTGGAGACCCAGTACTTC. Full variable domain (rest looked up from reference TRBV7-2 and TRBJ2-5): GAGVSQSPSNKVTEKGKDVELRCDPISGHTALYWYRQSLGQGLEFLIYFQGNSAPDKSGLPSDRFSAERTGGSVSTLTIQRTQQEDSAVYLCASSLDRAVETQYFGPGTRLLVL.